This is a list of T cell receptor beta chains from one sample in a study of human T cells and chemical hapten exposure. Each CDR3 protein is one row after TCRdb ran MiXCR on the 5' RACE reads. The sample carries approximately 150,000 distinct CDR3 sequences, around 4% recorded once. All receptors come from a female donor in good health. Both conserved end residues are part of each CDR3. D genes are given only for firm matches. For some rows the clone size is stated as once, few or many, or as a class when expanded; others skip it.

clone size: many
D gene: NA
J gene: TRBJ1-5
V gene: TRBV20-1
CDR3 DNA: TGCAGTGCTAGTATCTTAACTGCTAGCAATCAGCCCCAGCATTTT
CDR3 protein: CSASILTASNQPQHF

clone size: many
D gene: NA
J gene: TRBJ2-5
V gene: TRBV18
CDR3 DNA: TGTGCCAGCTCCCCCTCCGTTGAGACCCAGTACTTC
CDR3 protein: CASSPSVETQYF

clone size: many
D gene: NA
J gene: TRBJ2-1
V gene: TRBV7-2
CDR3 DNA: TGTGCCAGCAGCTTAGTAGCCGCGGGCCTACCGAATGAGCAGTTCTTC
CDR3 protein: CASSLVAAGLPNEQFF

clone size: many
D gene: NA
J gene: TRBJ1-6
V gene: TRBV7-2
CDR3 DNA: TGTGCCAGCAGCCAAGCGGGGGGGGTGGAGAGTAATTCACCCCTCCACTTT
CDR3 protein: CASSQAGGVESNSPLHF

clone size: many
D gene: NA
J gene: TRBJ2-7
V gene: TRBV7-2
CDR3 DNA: TGTGCCAGCAGCTTGCAACTGGGAGCAGGGGCGCTCCTAGAGCAGTACTTC
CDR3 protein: CASSLQLGAGALLEQYF

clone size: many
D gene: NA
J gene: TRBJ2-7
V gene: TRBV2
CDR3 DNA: TGTGCCAGCAGTGGGCGGATACTTGACGAGCAGTACTTC
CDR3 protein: CASSGRILDEQYF

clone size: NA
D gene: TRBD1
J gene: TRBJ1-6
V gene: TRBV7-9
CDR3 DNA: TGTGCCAGCAGCTTAGTACAGGGGGCCGATTCACCCCTCCACTTT
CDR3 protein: CASSLVQGADSPLHF

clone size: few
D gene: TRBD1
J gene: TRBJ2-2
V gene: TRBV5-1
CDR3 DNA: TGCGCCAGCAGGATACAGGGGCGACGCGAAGCCGGGGAGCTGTTTTTT
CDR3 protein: CASRIQGRREAGELFF

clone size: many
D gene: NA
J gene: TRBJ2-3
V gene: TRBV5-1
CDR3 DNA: TGCGCCAGCAGCCAGGACAGCTCTAGCACAGATACGCAGTATTTT
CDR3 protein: CASSQDSSSTDTQYF

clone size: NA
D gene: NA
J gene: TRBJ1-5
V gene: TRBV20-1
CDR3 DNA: TGCAGTGCTCGAGACGGGTATCAGCCCCAGCATTTT
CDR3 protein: CSARDGYQPQHF

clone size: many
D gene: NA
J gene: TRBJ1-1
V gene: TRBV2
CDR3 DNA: TGTGCCAGCAGTGAACAACGTCCGAACTTTGGGGCTTTCTTT
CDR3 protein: CASSEQRPNFGAFF

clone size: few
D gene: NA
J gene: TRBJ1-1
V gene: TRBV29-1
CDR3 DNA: TGCAGCGTTGAAGTTGGGAACACTGAAGCTTTCTTT
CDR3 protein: CSVEVGNTEAFF

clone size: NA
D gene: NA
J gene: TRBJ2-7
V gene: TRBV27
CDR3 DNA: TGTGCCAGCAGTCTGACAGACTCCGACGAGCAGTACTTC
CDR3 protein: CASSLTDSDEQYF

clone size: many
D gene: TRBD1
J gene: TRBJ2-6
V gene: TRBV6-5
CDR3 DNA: TGTGCCAGCAAAAGGGAGACAGGGAGTGGGGCCAACGTCCTGACTTTC
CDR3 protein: CASKRETGSGANVLTF

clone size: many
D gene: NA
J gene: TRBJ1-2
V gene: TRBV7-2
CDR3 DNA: TGTGCCAGCAGCTTAGGTGGGGGGTATGGCTACACCTTC
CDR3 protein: CASSLGGGYGYTF

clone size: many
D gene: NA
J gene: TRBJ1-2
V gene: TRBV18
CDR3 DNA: TGTGCCAGCTCACCACTCAATGCATTTTCTAGCTATGGCTACACCTTC
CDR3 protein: CASSPLNAFSSYGYTF

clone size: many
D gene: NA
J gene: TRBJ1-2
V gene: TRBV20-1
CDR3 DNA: TGCAGTGCACGGTCGATCTATGGCTACACCTTC
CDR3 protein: CSARSIYGYTF

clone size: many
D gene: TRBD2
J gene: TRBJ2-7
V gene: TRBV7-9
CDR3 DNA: TGTGCCAGCAGCTTAACGGGGACTAGCGGGATCTACGAGCAGTACTTC
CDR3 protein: CASSLTGTSGIYEQYF

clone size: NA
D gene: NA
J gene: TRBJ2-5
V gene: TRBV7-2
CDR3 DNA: TGTGCCAGCAGCCCTGAGCGGGCACAAGAGACCCAGTACTTC
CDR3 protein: CASSPERAQETQYF

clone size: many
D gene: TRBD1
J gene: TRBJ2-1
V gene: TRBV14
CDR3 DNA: TGTGCCAGCAGCCAAGAGACAGGGTCTTACAATGAGCAGTTCTTC
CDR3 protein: CASSQETGSYNEQFF

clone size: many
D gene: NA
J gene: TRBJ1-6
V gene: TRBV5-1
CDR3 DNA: TGCGCCAGCTGTTTGGATTGGCCTTCACCCCTCCACTTT
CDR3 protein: CASCLDWPSPLHF

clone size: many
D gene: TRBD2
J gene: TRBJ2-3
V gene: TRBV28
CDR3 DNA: TGTGCCAGCAGTTCAAGACTAGCGGGGGGCCACACAGATACGCAGTATTTT
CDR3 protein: CASSSRLAGGHTDTQYF

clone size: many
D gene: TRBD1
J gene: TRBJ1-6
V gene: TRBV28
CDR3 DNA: TGTGCCAGCGTCTCCTCAGGGGGCTCCCTTTCACCCCTCCACTTT
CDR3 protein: CASVSSGGSLSPLHF

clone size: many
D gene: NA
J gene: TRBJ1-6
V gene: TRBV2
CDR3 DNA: TGTGCCAGCACTGACGCGGGGTTGTATAATTCACCCCTCCACTTT
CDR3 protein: CASTDAGLYNSPLHF

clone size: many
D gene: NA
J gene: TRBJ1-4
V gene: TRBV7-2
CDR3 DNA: TGTGCCAGCAGCTTTCGGGACGGTGACCTGGCGACTAATGAAAAACTGTTTTTT
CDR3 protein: CASSFRDGDLATNEKLFF

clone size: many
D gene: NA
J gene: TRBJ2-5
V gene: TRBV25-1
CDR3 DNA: TGTGCCAGCCGCGGCCATCAAGAGACCCAGTACTTC
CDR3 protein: CASRGHQETQYF

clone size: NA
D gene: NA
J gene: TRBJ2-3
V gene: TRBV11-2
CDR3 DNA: TGTGCCAGCAGCTATCCAAGATCCCTCTACATAGATACGCAGTATTTT
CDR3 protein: CASSYPRSLYIDTQYF

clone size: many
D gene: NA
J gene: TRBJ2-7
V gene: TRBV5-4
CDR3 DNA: TGTGCCAGCAGCTTGGACAGGGCCGGCGAGCAGTACTTC
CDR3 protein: CASSLDRAGEQYF

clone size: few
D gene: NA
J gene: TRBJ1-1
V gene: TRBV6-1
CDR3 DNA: TGTGCCAGCAGTGAAGAGGGTGTCACTGAAGCTTTCTTT
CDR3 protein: CASSEEGVTEAFF

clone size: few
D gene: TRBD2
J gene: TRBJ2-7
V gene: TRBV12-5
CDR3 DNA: TGTGCTAGTGGTTTGAGTTTGAGAGCGGGGGCGGACTACGAGCAGTACTTC
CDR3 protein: CASGLSLRAGADYEQYF

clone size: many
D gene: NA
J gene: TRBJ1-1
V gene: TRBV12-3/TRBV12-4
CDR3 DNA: TGTGCCAGCAGTGCCAATGGCCTGAACACTGAAGCTTTCTTT
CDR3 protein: CASSANGLNTEAFF

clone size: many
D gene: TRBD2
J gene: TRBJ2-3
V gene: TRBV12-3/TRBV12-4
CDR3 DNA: TGTGCCAGCAGGAGAGCGGGGGGTACAGATACGCAGTATTTT
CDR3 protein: CASRRAGGTDTQYF

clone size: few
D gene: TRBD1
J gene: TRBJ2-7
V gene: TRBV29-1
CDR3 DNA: TGCAGCGCACGACAGGGGGCCCCCTACGAGCAGTACTTC
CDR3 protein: CSARQGAPYEQYF

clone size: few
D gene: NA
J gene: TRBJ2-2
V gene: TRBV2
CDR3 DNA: TGTGCCAGCAGTTCGACAGTCGACGGGGAGCTGTTTTTT
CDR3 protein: CASSSTVDGELFF

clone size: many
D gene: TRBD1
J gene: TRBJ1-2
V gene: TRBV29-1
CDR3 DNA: TGCAGCGTGTCCGGGACAGGGTATGGCTACACCTTC
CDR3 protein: CSVSGTGYGYTF

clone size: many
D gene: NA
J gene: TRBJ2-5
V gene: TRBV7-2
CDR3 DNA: TGTGCCAGCAGCCCCTGGCGGACTGGTAAAGAGACCCAGTACTTC
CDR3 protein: CASSPWRTGKETQYF

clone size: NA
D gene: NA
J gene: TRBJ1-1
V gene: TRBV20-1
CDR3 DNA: TGCAGTGCGAGGAGGACCCGTGAAGCTTTCTTT
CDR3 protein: CSARRTREAFF

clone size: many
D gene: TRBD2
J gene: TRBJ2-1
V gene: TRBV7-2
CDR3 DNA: TGTGCCAGCAGCTTGGCTAGCGGGGGGGCGGATGAGCAGTTCTTC
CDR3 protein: CASSLASGGADEQFF

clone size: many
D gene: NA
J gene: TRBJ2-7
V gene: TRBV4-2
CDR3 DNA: TGTGCCAGCAGTAACAGGTACGAGAGCTCCTACGAGCAGTACTTC
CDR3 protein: CASSNRYESSYEQYF

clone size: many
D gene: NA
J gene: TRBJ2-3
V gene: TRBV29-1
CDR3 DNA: TGCAGCGTTGAATCCAGTCCAGATACGCAGTATTTT
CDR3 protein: CSVESSPDTQYF

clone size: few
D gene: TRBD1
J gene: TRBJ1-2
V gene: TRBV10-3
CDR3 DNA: TGTGCCATCAGTGAGGACAGGGGTTGGGGCTACACCTTC
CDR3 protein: CAISEDRGWGYTF

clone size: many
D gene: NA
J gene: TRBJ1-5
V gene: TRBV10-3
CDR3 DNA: TGTGCCATCAGTGAGGAAAGGGCAAGCAATCAGCCCCAGCATTTT
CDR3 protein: CAISEERASNQPQHF

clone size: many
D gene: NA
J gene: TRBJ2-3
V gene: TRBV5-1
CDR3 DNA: TGCGCCAGCAGGGTCAGGGGCACAGATACGCAGTATTTT
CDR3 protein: CASRVRGTDTQYF